This entry lists 7 T cell receptor beta chains sequenced from one sample in a study of T cell responses to AZD1222 COVID-19 vaccine. Sequencing used immunoSEQ multiplex PCR; TCRdb keeps in-frame clones, though not all of them. The profile shows over 120,000 clones, 92% of them singletons. The specimen comprised peripheral blood, sampled on day 0 of AZD1222 vaccination. The receptors derive from an adult in good health.

This clone turned up a few times. This chain connects TRBV5-1 to TRBJ2-7, with 7 bases matching TRBD1. The J segment lost 0 bases and the V segment lost 5 bases, leaving 8 bases of the junction unmatched. Germline V CDR1 and CDR2: SGHRS, YFSETQ. This CDR3 contains 15 residues. Here the CDR3 reads CASRRVDRNSYEQYF. The CDR3 DNA follows: TGCGCCAGCAGACGTGTGGACAGGAACTCCTACGAGCAGTACTTC.

The CDR3 reads CAWAGVQGYTF. The CDR3 DNA follows: TGTGCCTGGGCAGGGGTCCAAGGCTACACCTTC. This rearrangement joins TRBV30 to TRBJ1-2, with a possible D match to TRBD1 (6 bases). Trimming cost V 5 bases and J 8 bases, with 12 bases left between them. From germline, CDR1 is GTSNPN and CDR2 SVGIG (reference sequence). This CDR3 is built from 11 residues.

Here the CDR3 DNA reads TGTGCCAGCAGTTTCGGCGTCGGGGAGCTGTTTTTT. This encodes CASSFGVGELFF. The chain recombines TRBV27 with TRBJ2-2, with D unclear. CDR1 and CDR2 from the germline V gene are MNHEY and SMNVEV (reference sequence). There are 12 residues in the CDR3. Trimming stripped 3 bases from V and 7 bases from J, with 6 bases between.

This clone was seen only once. This chain links TRBV6-5 with TRBJ1-4; 9 bases fit TRBD1. CDR3 length equals 13 residues. J lost 8 bases, V lost 10 bases, and 8 bases had no gene match. Germline V CDR1 and CDR2: MNHEY, SVGAGI. The CDR3 coding sequence is TGTGCCACCGACAGGGGGTCAGGGGAAAAACTGTTTTTT. As protein: CATDRGSGEKLFF.

This chain connects TRBV7-8 to TRBJ1-5; unclear D gene. V lost 0 bases and J lost 4, with 16 bases in between. The CDR3 length is 17 residues. The germline V gene encodes CDR1 SGHVS and CDR2 FQNEAQ. CDR3 region: CASSLAIGGYGNQPQHF. DNA for the CDR3: TGTGCCAGCAGCTTAGCGATTGGAGGATACGGAAATCAGCCCCAGCATTTT.

The chain employs TRBV15 and TRBJ2-2; 11 bases align to TRBD2. CDR3 length: 19 amino acids. V lost 1 base and J lost 0; bases outside the gene matches: 7. Germline V gene lookup returns CDR1 LNHNV and CDR2 YYDKDF (reference sequence). CDR3 loop: CATSRVISSGGTNTGELFF. The CDR3 nucleotides read TGTGCCACCAGCAGAGTTATTTCTAGCGGGGGGACGAACACCGGGGAGCTGTTTTTT.

The J gene is TRBJ2-7, the V gene TRBV6-5; 8 nucleotides line up with TRBD1. The CDR3 extends over 14 amino acids. Germline loops: CDR1 MNHEY, CDR2 SVGAGI. V lost 2 bases and J lost 2; bases outside the gene matches: 2. The CDR3 bases are TGTGCCAGCAGTTACCCGGACAGGGCCTACGAGCAGTACTTC. This codes for CASSYPDRAYEQYF.